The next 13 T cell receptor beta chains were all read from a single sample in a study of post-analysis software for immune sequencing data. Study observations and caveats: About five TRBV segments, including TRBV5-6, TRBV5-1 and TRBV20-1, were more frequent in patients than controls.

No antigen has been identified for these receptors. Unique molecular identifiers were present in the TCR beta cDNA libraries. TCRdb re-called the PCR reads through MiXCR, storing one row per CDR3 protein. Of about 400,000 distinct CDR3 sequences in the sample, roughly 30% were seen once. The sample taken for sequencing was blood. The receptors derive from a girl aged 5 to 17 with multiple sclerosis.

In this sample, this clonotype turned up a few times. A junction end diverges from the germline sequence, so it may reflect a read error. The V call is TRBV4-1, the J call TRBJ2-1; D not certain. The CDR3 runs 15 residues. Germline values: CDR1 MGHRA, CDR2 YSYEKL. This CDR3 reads CASGHDGKAYNEQFF. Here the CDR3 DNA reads TGCGCCAGCGGCCATGATGGGAAGGCCTACAATGAGCAGTTCTTC.

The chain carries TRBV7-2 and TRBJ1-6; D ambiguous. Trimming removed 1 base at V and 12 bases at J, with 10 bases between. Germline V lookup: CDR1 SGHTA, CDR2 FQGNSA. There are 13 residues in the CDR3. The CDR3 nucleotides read TGTGCCAGCAGCTTAGACCCGGGCGAACCCCTCCACTTT. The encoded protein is CASSLDPGEPLHF. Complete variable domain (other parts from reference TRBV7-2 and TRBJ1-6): GAGVSQSPSNKVTEKGKDVELRCDPISGHTALYWYRQSLGQGLEFLIYFQGNSAPDKSGLPSDRFSAERTGGSVSTLTIQRTQQEDSAVYLCASSLDPGEPLHFGNGTRLTVT.

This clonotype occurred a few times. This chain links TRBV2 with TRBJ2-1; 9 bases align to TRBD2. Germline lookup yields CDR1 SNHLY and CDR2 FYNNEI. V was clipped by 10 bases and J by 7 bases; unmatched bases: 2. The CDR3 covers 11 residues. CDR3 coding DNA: TGTGCCATCACTAGCGGGAATGAGCAGTTCTTC. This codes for CAITSGNEQFF.

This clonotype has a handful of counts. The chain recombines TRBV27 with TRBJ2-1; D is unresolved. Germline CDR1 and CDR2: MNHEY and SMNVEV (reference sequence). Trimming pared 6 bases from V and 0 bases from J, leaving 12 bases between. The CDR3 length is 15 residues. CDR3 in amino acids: CASRPGSSSYNEQFF. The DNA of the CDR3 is TGTGCCAGCAGACCCGGGTCGAGCTCCTACAATGAGCAGTTCTTC.

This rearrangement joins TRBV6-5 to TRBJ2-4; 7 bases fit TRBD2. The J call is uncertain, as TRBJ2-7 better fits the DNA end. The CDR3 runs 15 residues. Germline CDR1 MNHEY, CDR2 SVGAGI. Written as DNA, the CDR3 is TGTGCCAGCAGTTGGGCTGGGGGGGACTCCTACGAGCAGTACTTC. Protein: CASSWAGGDSYEQYF.

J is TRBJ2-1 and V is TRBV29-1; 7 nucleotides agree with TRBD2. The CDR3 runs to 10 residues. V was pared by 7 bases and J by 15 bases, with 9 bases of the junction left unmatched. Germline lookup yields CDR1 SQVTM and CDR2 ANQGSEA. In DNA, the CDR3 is TGCAGCGCACTTGGGGGGGGTGCGTTCTTC. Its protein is CSALGGGAFF.

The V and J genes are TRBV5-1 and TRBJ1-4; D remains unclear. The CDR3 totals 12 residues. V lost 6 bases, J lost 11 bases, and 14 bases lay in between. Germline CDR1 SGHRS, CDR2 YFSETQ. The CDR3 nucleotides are TGCGCCAGCAAGCTTCCCCAAGGGAAACTGTTTTTT. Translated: CASKLPQGKLFF.

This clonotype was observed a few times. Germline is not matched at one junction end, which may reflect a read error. The CDR3, as DNA: TGTGCCAGCAGTTTCTGGGGGAACGCTGAAGCTTTCTTT. Translated: CASSFWGNAEAFF. This chain connects TRBV27 to TRBJ1-1, with D maybe TRBD1 (5 bases). The germline V gene encodes CDR1 MNHEY and CDR2 SMNVEV (reference sequence). The CDR3 sequence is 13 residues long.

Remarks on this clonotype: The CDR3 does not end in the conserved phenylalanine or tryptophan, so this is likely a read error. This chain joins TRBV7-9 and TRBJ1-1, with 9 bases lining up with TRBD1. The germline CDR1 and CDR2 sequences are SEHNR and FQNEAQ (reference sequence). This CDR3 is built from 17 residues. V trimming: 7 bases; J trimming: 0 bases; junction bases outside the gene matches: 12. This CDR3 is CASINLQGQGMNTEAFC. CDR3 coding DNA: TGTGCCAGCATCAACCTACAGGGACAGGGCATGAACACTGAAGCTTTCTGT.

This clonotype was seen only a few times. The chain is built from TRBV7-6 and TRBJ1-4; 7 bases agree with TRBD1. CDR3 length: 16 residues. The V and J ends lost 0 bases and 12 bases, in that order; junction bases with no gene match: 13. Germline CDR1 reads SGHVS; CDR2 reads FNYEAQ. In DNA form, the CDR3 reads TGTGCCAGCAGCTTAGCGGGGGACAGCTCTCCGGGGGAACTGTTTTTT. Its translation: CASSLAGDSSPGELFF.

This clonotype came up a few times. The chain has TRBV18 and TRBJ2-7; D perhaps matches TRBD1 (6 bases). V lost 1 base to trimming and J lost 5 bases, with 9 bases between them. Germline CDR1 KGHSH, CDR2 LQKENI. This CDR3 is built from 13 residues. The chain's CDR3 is CASSPRRTDEQYF. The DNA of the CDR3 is TGTGCCAGCTCACCACGCCGGACAGACGAGCAGTACTTC.

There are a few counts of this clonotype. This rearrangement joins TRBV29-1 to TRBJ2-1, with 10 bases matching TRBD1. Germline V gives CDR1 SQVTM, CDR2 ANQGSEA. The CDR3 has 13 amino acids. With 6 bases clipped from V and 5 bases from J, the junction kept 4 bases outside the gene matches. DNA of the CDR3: TGCAGCGTGGGACAGGGGATAAACAATGAGCAGTTCTTC. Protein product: CSVGQGINNEQFF.

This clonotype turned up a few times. The CDR3 region has the DNA TGTGCCAGCAGCTTCCCTGGCGCTGAAGCTTTCTTT. Protein: CASSFPGAEAFF. This rearrangement joins TRBV7-9 to TRBJ1-1, with D uncertain. V was trimmed by 3 bases and J by 6 bases, leaving 8 bases between them. The CDR3 contains 12 residues. Germline V lookup: CDR1 SEHNR, CDR2 FQNEAQ (reference sequence).